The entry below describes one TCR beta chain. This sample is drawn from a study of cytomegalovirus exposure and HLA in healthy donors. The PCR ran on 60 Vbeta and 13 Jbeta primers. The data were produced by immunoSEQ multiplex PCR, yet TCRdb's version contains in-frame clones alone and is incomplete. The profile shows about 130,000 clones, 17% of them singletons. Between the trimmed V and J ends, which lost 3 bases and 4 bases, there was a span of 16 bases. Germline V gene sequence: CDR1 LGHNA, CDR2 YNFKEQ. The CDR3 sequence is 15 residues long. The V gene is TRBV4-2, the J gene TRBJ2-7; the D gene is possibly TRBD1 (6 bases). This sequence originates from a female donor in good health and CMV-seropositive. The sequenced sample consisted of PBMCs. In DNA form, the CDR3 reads TGTGCCAGCAGCCATTTACAGGGACCGTCGTACGAGCAGTACTTC. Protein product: CASSHLQGPSYEQYF.